This entry concerns a single T cell receptor beta chain. This clonotype was counted at least ten times. No antigen is known for it. The record has no base qualities; no much larger clone is one base away. The data were taken from a study of Graves' ophthalmopathy and Graves' hyperthyroidism (dated by TCRdb to the late 2010s). Notes on the research overall: Peripheral blood was collected before any treatment was given, at the time of initial diagnosis. In about six hyperthyroidism patients, the T-cell repertoire of thyroid tissue was compared with the T-cell repertoire of blood. In total, 135 blood samples were TCR-sequenced: around 42 ophthalmopathy, some 80 hyperthyroidism and some 17 hyperthyroidism-to-ophthalmopathy patients. After sampling, hyperthyroidism patients received methimazole starting at 30 mg daily, and ophthalmopathy patients received high-dose intravenous methylprednisolone. To tell Graves' ophthalmopathy apart from Graves' hyperthyroidism, and to predict which patients would progress to ophthalmopathy, the study relied on TCR beta repertoire signatures. To explore V-J signatures that distinguish ophthalmopathy from hyperthyroidism, a discovery set of about a hundred patients was enrolled, made up of over 40 with ophthalmopathy and 55 to 65 with stable hyperthyroidism. An independent validation cohort comprised fewer than 20 hyperthyroidism patients and around 16 patients who later progressed from hyperthyroidism to ophthalmopathy. Overall results and qualifications from the work: Sample size was not predetermined statistically, and investigators were not blinded to group allocation. Ophthalmopathy was separated from stable hyperthyroidism by the 13-signature model with roughly 88% sensitivity and 81% to 83% specificity in cross-validation and with 80%/75% in the test set. In validation, the model predicted ophthalmopathy progression with about 64% sensitivity and around 72% specificity; eleven to twelve predicted patients were CT-confirmed with GO in a median of approximately 6.5 months. Most expanded thyroid clonotypes with frequency above 0.001 were also detected in blood, suggesting blood repertoires may reflect the thyroid immune response.

The cysteine opens and the phenylalanine closes a CDR3 of 13 amino acids. The sequence is cut down to CDR3 DNA, 39 bases in frame from base 1. In the germline V gene (reference sequence), CDR1 corresponds to SEHNR and CDR2 to FQNEAQ. The V end loses 5 bases and the J end loses 1 base, and a stretch of 8 bases separates them. For repertoire sequencing, TCR beta CDR3 regions were amplified from RNA transcripts. HTBI primers and the Qiagen OneStep RT-PCR kit were used in a first-round RT-PCR, which was followed by a second-round multiplex PCR, size selection and purification. Libraries were sequenced paired-end with 100 bp reads on an Illumina HiSeq2000. In the authors' own workflow: Reads were processed with SOAPnuke, discarding reads with adapters, uncalled bases, mean Phred below 15, or no exact constant-primer or identifier match. COPE v1.2.5 was used to merge high-quality paired reads. Each unique nucleotide sequence was treated as a clonotype, and MiTCR v1.1 was used to align the clonotypes to the IMGT TRB V, D and J references. The analysis was limited to V-J combinations with a frequency above 0.0001, which together covered around 99% of the repertoires. For each V-J combination, a TCR clonal expansion and chaos score was defined as F50 clonal expansion divided by the chaos observed in the TCRdist matrix. Welch's t-statistics and random forest were used to reduce features to about a dozen V-J combinations, which were fed into a naive Bayes classifier. Thyroid-blood repertoire similarity was quantified with the Morisita-Horn index. The public reads were run again by TCRdb, first through fastp at Q25 and then through MiXCR, and only productive beta chains were kept. When rows share a CDR3 protein, they turn into one entry using the most common DNA and genes. The V and J calls were not made by the authors but by TCRdb's processing. The sample table records about 740,000 distinct CDR3 sequences; approximately 40% of these occur just once. The top ten constitute roughly 45% of the sample.

Ophthalmopathy patients were characterized by moderately to severely active disease, a Clinical Activity Score of at least 3, a NOSPECS grade of at least 4, and a disease duration under 3 months. Patients with other autoimmune diseases, uncontrolled infections, pregnancy or lactation were excluded from the study. Clinical symptoms, serum thyroxine, TRAb, thyroid ultrasound and orbital computed tomography were used for diagnosis. Using Ficoll-Paque density gradient centrifugation, PBMCs were isolated from 8.5 to 10 ml of fresh peripheral blood. Trizol reagent was used to extract the total RNA, and its quality was then checked on an Agilent 2100 Bioanalyzer.

The specimen was peripheral blood. This clonotype was sampled from an adult man with Graves' ophthalmopathy. The rearranged segments are TRBV7-9 and TRBJ1-1; there is no confident call for the D gene. The bases are TGTGCCAGCAGCCGATCATCGAACACTGAAGCTTTCTTT. Its amino acids are CASSRSSNTEAFF.